Included here is one T cell receptor (beta chain) sequence, with context. The antigen is not known. V lost 2 bases and J 4 bases, leaving 8 bases between the germline ends. Germline-derived CDR1 and CDR2 are MNHEY and SVGAGI. The CDR3 consists of 13 residues. The entry originates in a study of stem cell transplantation in POMP-related autoinflammatory disease. Some clones are missing from TCRdb's copy, which holds only in-frame ones; the method was immunoSEQ multiplex PCR. Of about 26,000 clones listed, more than 75% were seen once; the top ten hold around 2.6%. Study-wide results and caveats: PRAID patients trended toward lower TRB diversity and higher clonality in all analyzed T-cell subsets.

The chain joins TRBV6-5 to TRBJ1-2; D is unclear. Sample: CD4+ T cells from PBMCs, taken before stem cell transplantation. The receptor comes from a human donor with POMP-related autoinflammation and immune dysregulation (PRAID). The CDR3 DNA is TGTGCCAGCAGTTACAAGGGTCTCTATGGCTACACCTTC. It is translated as CASSYKGLYGYTF.